This passage covers 30 T cell receptor beta chains from one sample sequenced in a study of T cell responses to AZD1222 COVID-19 vaccine. Clones were sequenced by immunoSEQ multiplex PCR, and TCRdb holds only the in-frame ones, with some missing. The sample includes approximately 76,000 clones, 82% of them seen just once. The specimen was peripheral blood, collected on day 0 of AZD1222 vaccination. The receptors shown here come from an adult in good health.

This clone was picked up one time. V usage is TRBV19 and J usage is TRBJ1-1, with 11 nucleotides matching TRBD1. The V and J ends lost 6 bases and 3 bases, in that order; junction bases with no gene match: 9. The germline V gene has CDR1 LNHDA and CDR2 SQIVND (reference sequence). The CDR3 is 16 amino acids. CDR3 amino acids: CASRGQGAIRDTEAFF. In DNA form, the CDR3 reads TGTGCCAGTAGAGGACAGGGGGCGATTAGGGACACTGAAGCTTTCTTT.

In DNA form, the CDR3 reads TGTGCCAGCAGTGGGGTCTACGAGCAGTACTTC. Translated: CASSGVYEQYF. The genes are TRBV3-1 (or the pseudogene TRBV3-2) and TRBJ2-7; no definite D call. Deletions cut 6 bases from V and 3 bases from J, with 6 bases between. This CDR3 region has 11 residues. CDR1 and CDR2 (germline): LGHDT, YNNKEL (reference sequence).

This clone was observed a few times. V and J are TRBV18 and TRBJ2-7; 12 bases are shared with TRBD2. Per the germline V gene, CDR1 is KGHSH and CDR2 is LQKENI. The CDR3 totals 16 residues. J was trimmed by 1 base and V by 2 bases; bases with no gene match: 3. CDR3 amino acids: CASSPASGRGSYEQYF. CDR3 nucleotide sequence: TGTGCCAGCTCACCAGCTAGCGGGAGGGGGTCCTACGAGCAGTACTTC.

The chain recombines TRBV4-3 with TRBJ1-5; TRBD1 agrees at 7 bases. CDR3 length: 12 residues. Germline assignment: CDR1 LGHNA and CDR2 YSLEER. V dropped 5 bases and J dropped 5; count of bases not matched to a gene: 0. CDR3 sequence (DNA): TGCGCCAGCAGCGACAGGGATCAGCCCCAGCATTTT. This translates into CASSDRDQPQHF.

This sequence joins TRBV7-6 and TRBJ2-7; 7 bases align to TRBD2. Germline loops: CDR1 SGHVS, CDR2 FNYEAQ. This CDR3 comprises 17 residues. After removal of 1 base from V and 3 bases from J, the junction contained 12 bases not matched to a gene. The CDR3: CASSLGWGTSANYEQYF. The CDR3, as DNA: TGTGCCAGCAGCTTAGGGTGGGGTACTAGCGCTAACTACGAGCAGTACTTC.

V gene TRBV2 combines with J gene TRBJ1-6; 7 bases align to TRBD1. The V gene end was trimmed by 6 bases and the J gene end by 7 bases; junction bases not matched to a gene: 9. Germline V lookup: CDR1 SNHLY, CDR2 FYNNEI. The length of the CDR3 is 15 residues. This CDR3 is CASRETGEGNSPLHF. The CDR3 DNA sequence: TGTGCCAGCAGGGAAACAGGGGAGGGGAATTCACCCCTCCACTTT.

The J gene is TRBJ1-6, the V gene TRBV5-8, with 9 bases identical to TRBD1. This CDR3 contains 14 residues. V lost 4 bases, J lost 13 bases, and 9 bases stayed unmatched. CDR1 SGHTS and CDR2 YDEGEE come from the germline V gene. In DNA form, the CDR3 reads TGTGCCAGCAGCCGACAGGGGGTTTCTTCCCCCCTCCACTTT. This encodes CASSRQGVSSPLHF.

The CDR3 sequence: CASSLSGQSHNEQFF. The DNA of the CDR3 is TGTGCCAGCAGCTTATCGGGACAGTCTCACAATGAGCAGTTCTTC. J is TRBJ2-1 and V is TRBV7-2, with 7 bases fitting TRBD1. Germline CDR1 and CDR2: SGHTA and FQGNSA. This CDR3 region has 15 residues. V trimming: 2 bases; J trimming: 5 bases; junction bases outside the gene matches: 6.

This sequence joins TRBV11-2 and TRBJ2-7, with D possibly being TRBD1 or TRBD2 (5 bases each). Germline-derived CDR1 and CDR2 are SGHAT and FQNNGV. V dropped 2 bases and J dropped 3 bases, with 17 bases sitting between them. The CDR3 is made up of 16 amino acids. CDR3 in amino acids: CASSLTEFGTSYEQYF. The CDR3 DNA reads as TGTGCCAGCAGCTTAACTGAGTTTGGGACCAGCTACGAGCAGTACTTC.

The chain carries TRBV7-8 and TRBJ2-1, with TRBD1 matching 8 bases. Trimming removed 7 bases from V and 1 base from J; junction bases left unmatched: 18. The CDR3 loop spans 19 amino acids. Germline values: CDR1 SGHVS, CDR2 FQNEAQ. CDR3 amino acids: CASTLRAGGATPSYNEQFF. The CDR3 DNA follows: TGTGCCAGCACCCTACGGGCAGGGGGCGCAACCCCGTCCTACAATGAGCAGTTCTTC.

The rearrangement links TRBV18 to TRBJ1-4, with D perhaps TRBD1 (5 bases). V was shortened by 3 bases and J by 4 bases, with 9 bases between the two germline ends. The CDR3 consists of 14 residues. CDR1 and CDR2 (germline): KGHSH, LQKENI. The CDR3 loop reads CASSPRQHNEKLFF. The DNA of the CDR3 is TGTGCCAGCTCACCTCGACAGCATAATGAAAAACTGTTTTTT.

The chain joins TRBV7-2 to TRBJ2-3; D gene uncertain. The germline V gene encodes CDR1 SGHTA and CDR2 FQGNSA. The CDR3 runs to 16 residues. V lost 1 base, J lost 2 bases, and 13 bases lay in between. This chain's CDR3 is CASSLDPTLLTDTQYF. The CDR3 nucleotides are TGTGCCAGCAGCTTAGACCCAACCCTTCTCACAGATACGCAGTATTTT.

This clone was seen a handful of times. The CDR3 spells CASRGESNTEAFF. The CDR3, as DNA: TGTGCCAGCAGGGGAGAGTCGAACACTGAAGCTTTCTTT. V is TRBV2 and J is TRBJ1-1; D ambiguous. Per germline, CDR1 SNHLY and CDR2 FYNNEI. Trimming pared 6 bases from V and 1 base from J, leaving 9 bases between. The CDR3 length is 13 residues.

The J gene is TRBJ2-7, the V gene TRBV7-2, with D unresolved. This CDR3 region has 17 residues. Trimming cost V 1 base and J 2 bases, with 18 bases left between them. Germline lookup yields CDR1 SGHTA and CDR2 FQGNSA. The CDR3, as DNA: TGTGCCAGCAGCTTAGTGGCCTCGGTCCGACCTCCCTACGAGCAGTACTTC. As protein: CASSLVASVRPPYEQYF.

The chain couples TRBV6-5 to TRBJ2-7; 7 bases are a match to TRBD2. Per the germline V gene, CDR1 is MNHEY and CDR2 is SVGAGI. V trimming: 6 bases; J trimming: 0 bases; junction bases outside the gene matches: 8. The CDR3 contains 15 residues. CDR3 nucleotide sequence: TGTGCCAGCAGCCTAAGCGGGGTTAGCTCCTACGAGCAGTACTTC. Translation gives CASSLSGVSSYEQYF.

In this sample, this clone turned up a few times. The chain uses TRBV3-1 (or the pseudogene TRBV3-2) and TRBJ2-7; tentatively, D is TRBD2 (6 bases). Germline V gene sequence: CDR1 LGHDT, CDR2 YNNKEL (reference sequence). V dropped 3 bases and J dropped 0 bases, with 9 bases sitting between them. This CDR3 is built from 14 residues. CDR3: CASSQSGGSYEQYF. CDR3 DNA: TGTGCCAGCAGCCAGTCCGGGGGCTCCTACGAGCAGTACTTC.

V and J are TRBV7-4 and TRBJ2-7; 9 bases match TRBD1. Trimming cost V 5 bases and J 2 bases; bases outside gene matches: 4. The germline V gene has CDR1 SGHVT and CDR2 SQSDAQ. CDR3 length equals 14 residues. The CDR3 spells CASSADRGPYEQYF. In nucleotides, the CDR3 is TGTGCCAGCAGCGCGGACAGGGGACCCTACGAGCAGTACTTC.

The chain is built from TRBV2 and TRBJ1-1; D not resolved. Per germline, CDR1 SNHLY and CDR2 FYNNEI. The length of the CDR3 is 13 residues. The V gene lost 2 bases and the J gene lost 5 bases, with 9 bases spanning the gap. CDR3 sequence: CASSERSRTEAFF. In DNA, the CDR3 is TGTGCCAGCAGTGAACGTTCGCGTACTGAAGCTTTCTTT.

CDR3 in DNA: TGTGCCAGCAGCCAAAACGAGGTTCCCGAGCAGTACTTC. Residues: CASSQNEVPEQYF. The V gene is TRBV3-1 (or the pseudogene TRBV3-2), the J gene TRBJ2-7; the D is unclear. This CDR3 is built from 13 residues. The germline V and J ends were trimmed by 2 bases and 6 bases, with 11 bases remaining between them. The V gene's germline CDR1 is LGHDT and CDR2 YNNKEL (reference sequence).

The V and J genes are TRBV5-6 and TRBJ2-3, with 11 bases that match TRBD1. With 4 bases clipped from V and 6 bases from J, the junction kept 13 bases outside the gene matches. CDR1 and CDR2 (germline): SGHDT, YYEEEE. The CDR3 contains 17 residues. The CDR3 DNA follows: TGTGCCAGCAGCCCGCAAGGACAGGGGGCCTCAGGGGATACGCAGTATTTT. Translation: CASSPQGQGASGDTQYF. Filled out from reference TRBV5-6 and TRBJ2-3, the complete variable domain reads DAGVTQSPTHLIKTRGQQVTLRCSPKSGHDTVSWYQQALGQGPQFIFQYYEEEERQRGNFPDRFSGHQFPNYSSELNVNALLLGDSALYLCASSPQGQGASGDTQYFGPGTRLTVL.

The chain recombines TRBV10-3 with TRBJ1-1; D may be TRBD1 (5 bases). Germline CDR1 and CDR2: ENHRY and SYGVKD. This CDR3 has 12 amino acids. V was pared by 8 bases and J by 6 bases, with 13 bases between. CDR3 region: CAIGGDFSEAFF. In nucleotides, the CDR3 is TGTGCCATCGGAGGGGACTTTTCTGAAGCTTTCTTT.

The chain joins TRBV19 to TRBJ2-3; 10 nucleotides align to TRBD1. CDR3 length: 15 residues. The ends lost 5 bases at V and 3 bases at J; junction bases unmatched: 5. The germline V gene has CDR1 LNHDA and CDR2 SQIVND (reference sequence). This chain's CDR3 is CASSPRTGGTDTQYF. In DNA form, the CDR3 reads TGTGCCAGTAGTCCCCGGACAGGGGGTACAGATACGCAGTATTTT.

This chain links TRBV18 with TRBJ2-3; D is unclear. The V gene's germline CDR1 is KGHSH and CDR2 LQKENI. The CDR3 loop spans 16 amino acids. Trimming took 6 bases from V and 2 from J, leaving 18 bases between them. CDR3 DNA sequence: TGTGCCAGCTCTACGGTCCTACCTGGCACCACAGATACGCAGTATTTT. It encodes CASSTVLPGTTDTQYF.

J is TRBJ2-2 and V is TRBV9; 8 bases align to TRBD2. The CDR3 has 14 amino acids. Per the germline V gene, CDR1 is SGDLS and CDR2 is YYNGEE. The trim removed 7 bases at V and 0 bases at J, leaving 2 bases unmatched. CDR3 sequence reads: CASGAGANTGELFF. The DNA for the CDR3 is TGTGCCAGCGGAGCGGGGGCGAACACCGGGGAGCTGTTTTTT.

J is TRBJ1-2 and V is TRBV2; the match to TRBD1 covers 7 bases. The V gene end was trimmed by 2 bases and the J gene end by 3 bases; junction bases not matched to a gene: 3. There are 14 residues in the CDR3. Germline loops: CDR1 SNHLY, CDR2 FYNNEI. The CDR3 here is CASSETGADYGYTF. The DNA of the CDR3 is TGTGCCAGCAGTGAAACAGGGGCAGACTATGGCTACACCTTC.

The chain recombines TRBV6-1 with TRBJ2-2, with TRBD2 matching 7 bases. CDR1 is MNHNS, CDR2 SASEGT, per germline. V shed 4 bases, J shed 1 base, and the junction held 6 bases outside the gene matches. The CDR3 extends over 16 amino acids. In nucleotides, the CDR3 is TGTGCCAGCAGTGGGCTCCCTAGCGGGAACACCGGGGAGCTGTTTTTT. Protein product: CASSGLPSGNTGELFF.

The table lists this clone with a count of one. V usage is TRBV7-8 and J usage is TRBJ1-1, with 7 bases aligning to TRBD1. The germline CDR1 and CDR2 sequences are SGHVS and FQNEAQ. The CDR3 covers 15 residues. Losses at the gene ends were 5 bases for V and 0 bases for J; bases not matched to a gene: 6. The CDR3 here is CASSEQGQVNTEAFF. The DNA for the CDR3 is TGTGCCAGCAGCGAACAAGGACAGGTGAACACTGAAGCTTTCTTT.

The rearrangement joins TRBV5-1 to TRBJ2-1, with D perhaps assigned TRBD1 or TRBD2 (6 bases each). Germline CDR1 SGHRS, CDR2 YFSETQ. This CDR3 is 14 amino acids long. V was trimmed by 0 bases and J by 6 bases, leaving 10 bases between them. Here the CDR3 reads CASSLEQGGNEQFF. CDR3 DNA sequence: TGCGCCAGCAGCTTGGAACAGGGAGGCAATGAGCAGTTCTTC.

The V and J genes are TRBV30 and TRBJ2-5; D might be TRBD1 or TRBD2, each matching 5 bases. The germline V gene encodes CDR1 GTSNPN and CDR2 SVGIG (reference sequence). The CDR3 runs 14 residues. V was shortened by 5 bases and J by 5 bases, with 18 bases between the two germline ends. CDR3 in amino acids: CAWVGTRGWETQYF. The CDR3 region has the DNA TGTGCCTGGGTTGGGACCCGGGGTTGGGAGACCCAGTACTTC. The full variable domain, its missing parts supplied by reference TRBV30 and TRBJ2-5, is SQTIHQWPATLVQPVGSPLSLECTVEGTSNPNLYWYRQAAGRGLQLLFYSVGIGQISSEVPQNLSASRPQDRQFILSSKKLLLSDSGFYLCAWVGTRGWETQYFGPGTRLLVL.

This chain uses TRBV27 with TRBJ1-2; TRBD1 matches 12 bases. The V gene's germline CDR1 is MNHEY and CDR2 SMNVEV (reference sequence). With 0 bases clipped from V and 4 bases from J, the junction kept 3 bases outside the gene matches. The CDR3 covers 16 residues. The CDR3 bases are TGTGCCAGCAGTTTATCCGGGACAGGGGGCGGCTATGGCTACACCTTC. Translating it yields CASSLSGTGGGYGYTF.